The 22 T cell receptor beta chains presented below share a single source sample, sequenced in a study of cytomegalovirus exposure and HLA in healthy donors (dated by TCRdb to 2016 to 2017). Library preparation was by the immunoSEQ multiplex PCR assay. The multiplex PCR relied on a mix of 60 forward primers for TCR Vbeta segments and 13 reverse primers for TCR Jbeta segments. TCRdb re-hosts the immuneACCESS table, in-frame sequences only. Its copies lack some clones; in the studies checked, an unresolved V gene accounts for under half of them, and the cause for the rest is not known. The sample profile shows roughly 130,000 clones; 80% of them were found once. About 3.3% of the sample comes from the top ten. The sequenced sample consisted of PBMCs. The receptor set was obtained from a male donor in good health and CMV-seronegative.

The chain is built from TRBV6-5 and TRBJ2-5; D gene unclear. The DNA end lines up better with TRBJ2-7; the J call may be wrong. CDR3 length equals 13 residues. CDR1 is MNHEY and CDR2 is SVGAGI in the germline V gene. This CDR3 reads CASSTLQPYEQYF. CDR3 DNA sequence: TGTGCCAGCAGTACTCTCCAACCTTACGAGCAGTACTTC.

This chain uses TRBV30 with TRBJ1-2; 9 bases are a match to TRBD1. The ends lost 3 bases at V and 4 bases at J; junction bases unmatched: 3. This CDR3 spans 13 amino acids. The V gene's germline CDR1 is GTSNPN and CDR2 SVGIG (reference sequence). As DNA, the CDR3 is TGTGCCTGGAGGGGACAGGGCTTCTATGGCTACACCTTC. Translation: CAWRGQGFYGYTF. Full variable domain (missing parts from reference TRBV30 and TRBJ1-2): SQTIHQWPATLVQPVGSPLSLECTVEGTSNPNLYWYRQAAGRGLQLLFYSVGIGQISSEVPQNLSASRPQDRQFILSSKKLLLSDSGFYLCAWRGQGFYGYTFGSGTRLTVV.

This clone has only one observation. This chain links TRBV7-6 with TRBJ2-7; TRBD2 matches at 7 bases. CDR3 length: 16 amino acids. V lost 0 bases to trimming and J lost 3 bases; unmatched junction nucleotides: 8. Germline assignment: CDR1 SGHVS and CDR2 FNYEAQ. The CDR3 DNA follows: TGTGCCAGCAGCTTAGCTTCCGGGACTACACACTACGAGCAGTACTTC. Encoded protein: CASSLASGTTHYEQYF.

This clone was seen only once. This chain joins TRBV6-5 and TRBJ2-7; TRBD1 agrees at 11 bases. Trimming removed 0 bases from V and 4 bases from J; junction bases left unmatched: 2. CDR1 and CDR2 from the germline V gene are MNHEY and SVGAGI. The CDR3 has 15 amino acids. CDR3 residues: CASSYSDRGRYEQYF. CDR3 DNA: TGTGCCAGCAGTTACTCGGACAGGGGGCGATACGAGCAGTACTTC.

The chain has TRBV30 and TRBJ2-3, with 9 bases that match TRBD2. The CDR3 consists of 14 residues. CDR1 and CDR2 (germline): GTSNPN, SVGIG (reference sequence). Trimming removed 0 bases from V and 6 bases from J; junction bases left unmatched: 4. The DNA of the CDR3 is TGTGCCTGGAGTGTAGCTAGCGGGGCGGATACGCAGTATTTT. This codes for CAWSVASGADTQYF.

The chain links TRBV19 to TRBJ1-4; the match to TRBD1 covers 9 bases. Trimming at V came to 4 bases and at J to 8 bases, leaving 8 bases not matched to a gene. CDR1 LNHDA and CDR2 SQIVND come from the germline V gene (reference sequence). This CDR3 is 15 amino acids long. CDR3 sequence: CASSTRQGGREKLFF. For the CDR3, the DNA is TGTGCCAGTAGTACCCGACAGGGGGGAAGAGAAAAACTGTTTTTT.

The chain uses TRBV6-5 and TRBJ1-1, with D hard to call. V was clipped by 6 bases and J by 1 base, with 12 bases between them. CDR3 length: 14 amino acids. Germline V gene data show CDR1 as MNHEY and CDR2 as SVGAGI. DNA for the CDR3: TGTGCCAGCAGGAGAGACGGGTCGAACACTGAAGCTTTCTTT. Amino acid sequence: CASRRDGSNTEAFF.

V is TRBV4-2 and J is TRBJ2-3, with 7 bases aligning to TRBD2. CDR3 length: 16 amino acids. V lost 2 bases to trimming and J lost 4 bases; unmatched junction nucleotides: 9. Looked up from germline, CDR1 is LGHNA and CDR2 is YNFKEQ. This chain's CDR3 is CASSQKGTKEPDTQYF. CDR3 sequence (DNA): TGTGCCAGCAGCCAAAAAGGGACTAAAGAGCCAGATACGCAGTATTTT.

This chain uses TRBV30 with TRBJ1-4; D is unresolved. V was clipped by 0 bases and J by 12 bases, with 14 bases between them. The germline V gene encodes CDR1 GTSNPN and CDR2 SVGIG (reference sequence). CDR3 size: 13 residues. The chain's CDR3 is CAWSVLEGGQLFF. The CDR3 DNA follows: TGTGCCTGGAGTGTACTGGAGGGAGGTCAACTGTTTTTT.

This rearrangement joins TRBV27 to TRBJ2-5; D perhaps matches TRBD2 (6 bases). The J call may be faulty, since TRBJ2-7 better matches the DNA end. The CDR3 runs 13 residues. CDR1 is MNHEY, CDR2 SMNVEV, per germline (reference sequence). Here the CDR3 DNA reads TGTGCCAGTCGGGGGACGAATTCCTACGAGCAGTACTTC. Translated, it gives CASRGTNSYEQYF.

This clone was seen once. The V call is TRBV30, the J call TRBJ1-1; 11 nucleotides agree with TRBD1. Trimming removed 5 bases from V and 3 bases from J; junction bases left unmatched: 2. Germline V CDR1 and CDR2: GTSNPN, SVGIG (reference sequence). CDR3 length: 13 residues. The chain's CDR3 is CAWGQGADTEAFF. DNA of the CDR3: TGTGCCTGGGGACAGGGGGCAGACACTGAAGCTTTCTTT.

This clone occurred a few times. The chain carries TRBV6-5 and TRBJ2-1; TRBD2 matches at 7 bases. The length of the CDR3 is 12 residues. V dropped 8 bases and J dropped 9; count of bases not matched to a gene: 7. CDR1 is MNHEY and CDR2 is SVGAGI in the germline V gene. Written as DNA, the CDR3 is TGTGCCAGCCAACGGGGGGAAACTGAGCAGTTCTTC. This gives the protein CASQRGETEQFF.

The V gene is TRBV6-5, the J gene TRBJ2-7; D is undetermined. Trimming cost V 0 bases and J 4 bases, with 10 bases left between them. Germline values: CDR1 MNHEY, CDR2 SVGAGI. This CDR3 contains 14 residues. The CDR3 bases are TGTGCCAGCAGTTACTCGCGGAACCCTTACGAGCAGTACTTC. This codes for CASSYSRNPYEQYF.

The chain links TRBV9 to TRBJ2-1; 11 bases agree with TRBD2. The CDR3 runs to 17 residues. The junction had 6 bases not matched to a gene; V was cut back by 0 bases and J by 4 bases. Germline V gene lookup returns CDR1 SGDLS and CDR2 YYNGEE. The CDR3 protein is CASSVALLAGGYNEQFF. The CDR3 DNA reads TGTGCCAGCAGCGTAGCCCTGCTAGCGGGGGGTTACAATGAGCAGTTCTTC. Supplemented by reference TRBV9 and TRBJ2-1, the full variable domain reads DSGVTQTPKHLITATGQRVTLRCSPRSGDLSVYWYQQSLDQGLQFLIQYYNGEERAKGNILERFSAQQFPDLHSELNLSSLELGDSALYFCASSVALLAGGYNEQFFGPGTRLTVL.

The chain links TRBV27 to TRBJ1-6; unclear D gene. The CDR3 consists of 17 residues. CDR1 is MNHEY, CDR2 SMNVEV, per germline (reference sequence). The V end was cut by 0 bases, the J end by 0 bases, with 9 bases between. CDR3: CASSLSPASSYNSPLHF. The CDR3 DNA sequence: TGTGCCAGCAGTTTATCGCCGGCTAGCTCCTATAATTCACCCCTCCACTTT.

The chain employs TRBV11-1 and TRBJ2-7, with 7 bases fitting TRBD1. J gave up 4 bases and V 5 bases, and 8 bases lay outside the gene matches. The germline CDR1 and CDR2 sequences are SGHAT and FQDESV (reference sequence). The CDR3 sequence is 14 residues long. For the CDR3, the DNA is TGTGCCAGCAGCCCAGACAGGGTGGGGTACGAGCAGTACTTC. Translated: CASSPDRVGYEQYF.

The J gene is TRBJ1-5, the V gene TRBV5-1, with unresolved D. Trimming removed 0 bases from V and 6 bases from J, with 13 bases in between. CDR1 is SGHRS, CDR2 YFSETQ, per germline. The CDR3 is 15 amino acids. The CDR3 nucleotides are TGCGCCAGCAGCTTGGTCGGGGATGGAGGTCAGCCCCAGCATTTT. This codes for CASSLVGDGGQPQHF. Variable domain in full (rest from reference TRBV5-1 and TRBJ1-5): KAGVTQTPRYLIKTRGQQVTLSCSPISGHRSVSWYQQTPGQGLQFLFEYFSETQRNKGNFPGRFSGRQFSNSRSEMNVSTLELGDSALYLCASSLVGDGGQPQHFGDGTRLSIL.

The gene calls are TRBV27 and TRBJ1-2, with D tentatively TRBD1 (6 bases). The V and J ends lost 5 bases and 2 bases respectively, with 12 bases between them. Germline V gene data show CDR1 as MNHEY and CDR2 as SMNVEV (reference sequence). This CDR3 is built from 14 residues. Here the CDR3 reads CASSPSGQNYGYTF. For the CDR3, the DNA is TGTGCCAGCAGTCCCAGCGGACAGAACTATGGCTACACCTTC.

The CDR3 loop is CASSLLAGKTDTQYF. The CDR3 DNA sequence: TGTGCCAGCAGCTTATTGGCAGGGAAGACAGATACGCAGTATTTT. The gene calls are TRBV5-6 and TRBJ2-3; D might be TRBD1 (5 bases). The CDR3 loop spans 15 amino acids. CDR1 and CDR2 (germline): SGHDT, YYEEEE. The V and J ends lost 2 bases and 3 bases respectively, with 13 bases between them. The entire variable domain, with the rest obtained from reference TRBV5-6 and TRBJ2-3, is as follows: DAGVTQSPTHLIKTRGQQVTLRCSPKSGHDTVSWYQQALGQGPQFIFQYYEEEERQRGNFPDRFSGHQFPNYSSELNVNALLLGDSALYLCASSLLAGKTDTQYFGPGTRLTVL.

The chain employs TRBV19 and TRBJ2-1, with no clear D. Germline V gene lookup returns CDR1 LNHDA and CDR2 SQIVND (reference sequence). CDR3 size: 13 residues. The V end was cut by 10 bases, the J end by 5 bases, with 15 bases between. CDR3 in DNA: TGTGCCATTAAAGGTTTAGCCCACAATGAGCAGTTCTTC. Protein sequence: CAIKGLAHNEQFF.

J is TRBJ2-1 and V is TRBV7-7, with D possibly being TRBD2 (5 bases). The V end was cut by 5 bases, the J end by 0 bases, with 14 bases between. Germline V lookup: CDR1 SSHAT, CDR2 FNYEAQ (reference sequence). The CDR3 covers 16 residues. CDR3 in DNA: TGTGCCAGCAGCCCGCGACTGGGGAGCTCCTACAATGAGCAGTTCTTC. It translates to CASSPRLGSSYNEQFF.

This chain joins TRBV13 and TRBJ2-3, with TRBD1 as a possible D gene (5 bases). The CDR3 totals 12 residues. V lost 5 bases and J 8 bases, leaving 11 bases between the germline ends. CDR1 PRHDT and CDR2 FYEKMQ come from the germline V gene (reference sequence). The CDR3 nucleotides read TGTGCCAGCAGCCTTCTGCAGGGTACGCAGTATTTT. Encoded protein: CASSLLQGTQYF.